This T cell receptor (beta chain) was captured in a study of tumor-infiltrating lymphocytes in localized non-small cell lung cancer. Study background: Each patient gave resected tumor and non-adjacent uninvolved lung tissue.

The CDR3 spans 11 residues. Trimming took 1 base from V and 6 from J, leaving 3 bases between them. Per germline, CDR1 SEHNR and CDR2 FQNEAQ (reference sequence). Libraries were prepared by immunoSEQ multiplex PCR; TCRdb keeps only in-frame clonotypes and omits some of them. The table records more than 15,000 clones, roughly three quarters of them present only once. This chain connects TRBV7-9 to TRBJ1-1; D is undetermined. The sequence was obtained from a human donor with non-small cell lung cancer. Sequencing used lung tumor tissue. The CDR3 loop is CASSLGSEAFF. In DNA, the CDR3 is TGTGCCAGCAGCTTAGGTTCTGAAGCTTTCTTT.